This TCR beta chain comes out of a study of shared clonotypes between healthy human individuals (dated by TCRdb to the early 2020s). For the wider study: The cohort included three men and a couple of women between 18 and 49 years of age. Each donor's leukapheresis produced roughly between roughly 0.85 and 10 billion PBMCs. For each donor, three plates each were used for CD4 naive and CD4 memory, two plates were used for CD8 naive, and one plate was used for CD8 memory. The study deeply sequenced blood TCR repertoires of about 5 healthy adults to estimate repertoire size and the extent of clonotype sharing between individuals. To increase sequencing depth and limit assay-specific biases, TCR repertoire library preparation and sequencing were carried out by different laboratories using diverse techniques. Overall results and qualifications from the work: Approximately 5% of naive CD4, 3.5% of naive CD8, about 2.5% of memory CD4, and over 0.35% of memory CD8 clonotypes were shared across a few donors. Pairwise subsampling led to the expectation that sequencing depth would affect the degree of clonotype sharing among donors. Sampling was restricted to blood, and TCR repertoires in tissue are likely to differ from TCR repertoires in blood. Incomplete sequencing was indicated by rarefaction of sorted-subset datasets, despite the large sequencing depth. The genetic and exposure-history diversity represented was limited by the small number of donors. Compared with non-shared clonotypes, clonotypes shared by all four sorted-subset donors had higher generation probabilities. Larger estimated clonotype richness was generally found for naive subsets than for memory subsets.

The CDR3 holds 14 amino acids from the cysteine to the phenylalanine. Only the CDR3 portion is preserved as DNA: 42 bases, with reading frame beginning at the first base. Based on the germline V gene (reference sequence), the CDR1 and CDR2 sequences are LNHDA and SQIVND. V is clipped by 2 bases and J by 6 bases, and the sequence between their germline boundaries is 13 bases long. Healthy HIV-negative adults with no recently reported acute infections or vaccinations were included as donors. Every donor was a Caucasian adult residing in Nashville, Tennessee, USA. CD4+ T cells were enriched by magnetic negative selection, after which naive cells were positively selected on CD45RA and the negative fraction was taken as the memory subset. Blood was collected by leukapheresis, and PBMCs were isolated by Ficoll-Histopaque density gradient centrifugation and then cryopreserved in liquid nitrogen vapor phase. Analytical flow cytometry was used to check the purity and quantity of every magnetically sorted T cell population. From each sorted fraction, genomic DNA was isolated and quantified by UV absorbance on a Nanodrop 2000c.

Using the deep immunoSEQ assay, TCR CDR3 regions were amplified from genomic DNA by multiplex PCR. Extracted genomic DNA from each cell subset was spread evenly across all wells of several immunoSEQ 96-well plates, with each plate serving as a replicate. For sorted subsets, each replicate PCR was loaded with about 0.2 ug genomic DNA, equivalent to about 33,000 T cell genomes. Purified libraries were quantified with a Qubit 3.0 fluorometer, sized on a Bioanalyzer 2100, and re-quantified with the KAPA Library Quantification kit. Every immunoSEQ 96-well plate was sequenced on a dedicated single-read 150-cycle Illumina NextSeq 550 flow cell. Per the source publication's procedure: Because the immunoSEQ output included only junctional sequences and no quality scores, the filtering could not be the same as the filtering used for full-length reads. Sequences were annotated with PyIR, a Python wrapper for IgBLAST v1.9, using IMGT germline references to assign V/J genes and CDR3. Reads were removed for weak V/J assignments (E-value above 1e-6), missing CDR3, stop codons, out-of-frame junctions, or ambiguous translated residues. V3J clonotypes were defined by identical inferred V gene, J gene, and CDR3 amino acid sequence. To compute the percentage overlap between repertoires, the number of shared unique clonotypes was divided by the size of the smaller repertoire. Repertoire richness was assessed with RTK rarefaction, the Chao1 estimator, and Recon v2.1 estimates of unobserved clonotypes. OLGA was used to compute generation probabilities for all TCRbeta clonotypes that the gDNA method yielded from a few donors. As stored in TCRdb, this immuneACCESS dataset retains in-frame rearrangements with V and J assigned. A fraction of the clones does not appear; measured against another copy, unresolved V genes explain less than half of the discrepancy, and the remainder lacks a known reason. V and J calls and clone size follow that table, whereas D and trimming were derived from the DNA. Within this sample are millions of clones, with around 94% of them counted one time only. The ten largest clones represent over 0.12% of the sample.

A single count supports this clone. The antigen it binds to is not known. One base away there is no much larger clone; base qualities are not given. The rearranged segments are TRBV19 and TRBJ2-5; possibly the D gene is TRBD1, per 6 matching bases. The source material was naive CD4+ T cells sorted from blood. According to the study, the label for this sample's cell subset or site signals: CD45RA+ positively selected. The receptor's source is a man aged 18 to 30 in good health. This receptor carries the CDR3 CASSITGQLQTQYF. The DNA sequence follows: TGTGCCAGTAGTATAACCGGACAGCTTCAGACCCAGTACTTC.